This TCR beta chain was identified in a study of blood T cell repertoires in COVID-19. Across the study: There were acute and convalescent COVID-19 samples, and they came from the United States, Italy and Spain. Nucleic acid was either cDNA or gDNA, and it came from T cells, B-cell-depleted T cells, or PBMCs.

The CDR3 covers 17 residues. Trimming pared 0 bases from V and 0 bases from J, leaving 14 bases between. In germline, CDR1 is SGHAT, CDR2 FQNNGV. Source study methods: Reference gene primer amplification yielded estimated nucleated cell counts. The method was immunoSEQ multiplex PCR; TCRdb's version includes in-frame clones alone and lacks a portion of them. The D gene and trimming were derived from the DNA, and the V and J assignments and clone size from that table. The data hold under 65,000 clones, with roughly 88% observed a single time. The V call is TRBV11-2, the J call TRBJ1-2; a possible D gene is TRBD1 (6 bases). The clonotype comes from a woman aged 55-70 years with acute or convalescent COVID-19. The material sequenced was peripheral blood. The chain's CDR3 is CASSLDRGATTNYGYTF. The CDR3 region has the DNA TGTGCCAGCAGCTTAGATCGGGGGGCGACCACTAACTATGGCTACACCTTC.